This T cell receptor beta chain is from a study of tumor and adjacent non-tumor tissue in lung cancer. Study findings and constraints: Significantly higher TCR diversity was found in tumor than normal lung. Normal lung showed higher cumulative top 100 clone frequency than tumor.

No cell sorting was done before RNA was extracted from the tissue. More than 3 cm separated this lung sample from the edge of the tumor. Donors were chemotherapy-naive, newly diagnosed lung cancer surgical patients in China, August–November 2014. A modified ARM-PCR protocol with three rounds of nested PCR amplified TCRbeta. TCRdb used MiXCR to reprocess the multiplex PCR reads, holding one entry per CDR3 protein. The data show tens of thousands of distinct CDR3 sequences, around 82% seen once. As regards this clonotype: What it recognizes is unknown. The conserved closing phenylalanine or tryptophan is absent in this CDR3, likely reflecting a read error.

The receptor's source is a man between 60 and 75 years old with non-small cell lung cancer. Sequenced sample: distant non-tumor lung tissue.

The chain's CDR3 is CASSPTPTLGAGANVLTL. The CDR3 DNA sequence: TGTGCCAGCAGCCCAACGCCTACTCTAGGGGCTGGGGCCAACGTCCTGACTTTA. The chain recombines TRBV7-8 with TRBJ2-6; TRBD1 is a possible D gene (5 bases). V was trimmed by 5 bases and J by 2 bases, leaving 19 bases between them. The CDR3 loop spans 18 amino acids. Germline values: CDR1 SGHVS, CDR2 FQNEAQ.